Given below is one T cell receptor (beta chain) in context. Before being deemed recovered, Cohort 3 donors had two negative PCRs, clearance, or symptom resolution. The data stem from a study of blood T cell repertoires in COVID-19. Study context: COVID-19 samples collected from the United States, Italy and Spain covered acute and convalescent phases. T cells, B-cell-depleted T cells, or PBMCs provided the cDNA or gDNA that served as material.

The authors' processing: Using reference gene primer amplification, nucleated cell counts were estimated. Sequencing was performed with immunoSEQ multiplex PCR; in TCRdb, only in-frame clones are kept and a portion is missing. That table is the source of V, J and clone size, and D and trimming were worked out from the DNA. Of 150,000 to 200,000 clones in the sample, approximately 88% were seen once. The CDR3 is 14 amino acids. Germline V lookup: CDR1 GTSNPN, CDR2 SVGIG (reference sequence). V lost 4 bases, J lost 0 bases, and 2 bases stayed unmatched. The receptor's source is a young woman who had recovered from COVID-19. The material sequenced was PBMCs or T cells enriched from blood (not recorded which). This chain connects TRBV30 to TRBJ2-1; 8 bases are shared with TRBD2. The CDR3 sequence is CAWNGGASYNEQFF. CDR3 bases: TGTGCCTGGAACGGGGGGGCCTCCTACAATGAGCAGTTCTTC.